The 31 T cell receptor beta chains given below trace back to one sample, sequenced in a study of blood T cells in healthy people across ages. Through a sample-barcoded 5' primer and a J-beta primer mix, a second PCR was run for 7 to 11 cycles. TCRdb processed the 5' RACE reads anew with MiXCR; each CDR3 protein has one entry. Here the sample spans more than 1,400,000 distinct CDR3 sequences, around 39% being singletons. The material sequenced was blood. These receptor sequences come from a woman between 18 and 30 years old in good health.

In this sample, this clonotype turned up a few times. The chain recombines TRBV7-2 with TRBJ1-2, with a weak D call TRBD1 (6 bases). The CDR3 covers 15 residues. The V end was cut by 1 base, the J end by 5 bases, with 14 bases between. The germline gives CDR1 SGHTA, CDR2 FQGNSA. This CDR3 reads CASSLDKGGSYGYTF. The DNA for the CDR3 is TGTGCCAGCAGCTTAGATAAGGGGGGGAGTTATGGCTACACCTTC.

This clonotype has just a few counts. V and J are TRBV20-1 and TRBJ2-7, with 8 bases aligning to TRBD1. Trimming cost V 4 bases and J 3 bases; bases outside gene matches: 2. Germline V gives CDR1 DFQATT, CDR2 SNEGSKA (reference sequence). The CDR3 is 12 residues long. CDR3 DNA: TGCAGTGCTACGGGACAGGACTACGAGCAGTACTTC. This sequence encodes CSATGQDYEQYF.

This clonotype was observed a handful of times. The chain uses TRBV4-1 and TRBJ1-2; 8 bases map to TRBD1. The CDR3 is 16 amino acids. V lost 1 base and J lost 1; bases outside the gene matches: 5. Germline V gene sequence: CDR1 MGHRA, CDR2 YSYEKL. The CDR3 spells CASSQVGDRINYGYTF. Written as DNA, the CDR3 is TGCGCCAGCAGCCAAGTCGGGGACAGGATTAACTATGGCTACACCTTC.

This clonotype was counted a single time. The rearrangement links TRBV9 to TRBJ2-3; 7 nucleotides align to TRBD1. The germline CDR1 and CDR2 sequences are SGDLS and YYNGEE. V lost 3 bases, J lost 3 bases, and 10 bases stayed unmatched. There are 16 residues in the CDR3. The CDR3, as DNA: TGTGCCAGCAGCGCAAGAACAGGGGCGATGACAGATACGCAGTATTTT. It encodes CASSARTGAMTDTQYF.

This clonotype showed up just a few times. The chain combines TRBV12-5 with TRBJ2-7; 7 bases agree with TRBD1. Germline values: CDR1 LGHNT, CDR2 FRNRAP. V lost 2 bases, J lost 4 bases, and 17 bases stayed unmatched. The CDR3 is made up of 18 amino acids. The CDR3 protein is CASGLQSTRDREIYEQYF. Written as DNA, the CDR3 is TGTGCTAGTGGTTTGCAGAGTACGAGAGACAGGGAAATTTACGAGCAGTACTTC.

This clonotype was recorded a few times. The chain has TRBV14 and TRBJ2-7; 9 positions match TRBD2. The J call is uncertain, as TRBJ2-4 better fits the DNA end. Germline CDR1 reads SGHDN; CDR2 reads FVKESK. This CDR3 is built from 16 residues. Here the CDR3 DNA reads TGTGCCAGCAGCCCATCCTCCGGGACTAGCTCAAACATTCAGTACTTC. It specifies CASSPSSGTSSNIQYF.

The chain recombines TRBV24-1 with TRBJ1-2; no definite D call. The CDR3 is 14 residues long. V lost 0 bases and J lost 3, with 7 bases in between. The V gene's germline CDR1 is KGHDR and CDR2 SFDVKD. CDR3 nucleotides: TGTGCCACCAGTGATTTGAGGGCGGACTATGGCTACACCTTC. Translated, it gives CATSDLRADYGYTF.

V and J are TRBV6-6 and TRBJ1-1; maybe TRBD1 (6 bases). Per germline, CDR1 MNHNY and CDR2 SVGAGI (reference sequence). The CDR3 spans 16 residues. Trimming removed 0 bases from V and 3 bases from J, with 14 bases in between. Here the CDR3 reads CASSYSAGAKDTEAFF. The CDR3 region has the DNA TGTGCCAGCAGTTACTCGGCAGGGGCGAAGGACACTGAAGCTTTCTTT.

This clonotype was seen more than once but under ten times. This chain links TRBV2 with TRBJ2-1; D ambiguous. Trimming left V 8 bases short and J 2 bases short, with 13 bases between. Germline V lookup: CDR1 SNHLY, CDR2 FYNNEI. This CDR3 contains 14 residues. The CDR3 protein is CASGTAETYNEQFF. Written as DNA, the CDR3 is TGTGCCAGCGGAACTGCCGAAACCTACAATGAGCAGTTCTTC.

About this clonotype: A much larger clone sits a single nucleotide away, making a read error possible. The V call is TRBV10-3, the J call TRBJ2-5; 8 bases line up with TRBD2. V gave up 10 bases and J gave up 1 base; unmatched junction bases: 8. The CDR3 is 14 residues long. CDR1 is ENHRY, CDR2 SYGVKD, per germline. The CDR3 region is CATERGSVQETQYF. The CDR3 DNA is TGTGCCACTGAGCGGGGGAGCGTCCAAGAGACCCAGTACTTC.

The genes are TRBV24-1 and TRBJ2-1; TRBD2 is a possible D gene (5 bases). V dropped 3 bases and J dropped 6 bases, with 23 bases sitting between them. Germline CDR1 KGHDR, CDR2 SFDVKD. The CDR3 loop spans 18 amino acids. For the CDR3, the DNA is TGTGCCACCAGTGATCCGACTGGACGGGAACTCGGGATCAATGAGCAGTTCTTC. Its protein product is CATSDPTGRELGINEQFF.

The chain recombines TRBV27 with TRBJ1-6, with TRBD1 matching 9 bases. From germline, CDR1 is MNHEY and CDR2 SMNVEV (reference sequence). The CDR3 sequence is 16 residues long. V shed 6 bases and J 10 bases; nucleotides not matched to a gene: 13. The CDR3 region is CASSPLIQGAESPLHF. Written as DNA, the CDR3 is TGTGCCAGCAGCCCATTGATACAGGGGGCGGAGTCACCCCTCCACTTT.

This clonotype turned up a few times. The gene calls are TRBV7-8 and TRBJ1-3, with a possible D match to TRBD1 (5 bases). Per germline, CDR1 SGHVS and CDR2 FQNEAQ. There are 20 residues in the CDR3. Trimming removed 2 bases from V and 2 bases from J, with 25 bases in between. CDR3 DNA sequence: TGTGCCAGCAGCTTAAGGAGGGCATTAGCGGCAGGGCTACCTGGAAACACCATATATTTT. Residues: CASSLRRALAAGLPGNTIYF.

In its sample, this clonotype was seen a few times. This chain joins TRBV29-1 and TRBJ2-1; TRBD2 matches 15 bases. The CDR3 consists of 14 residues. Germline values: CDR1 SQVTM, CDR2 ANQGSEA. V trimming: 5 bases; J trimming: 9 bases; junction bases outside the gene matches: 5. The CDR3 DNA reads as TGCAGCGTTCCACCGGGACTAGCGGGAGGTGAGCAGTTCTTC. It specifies CSVPPGLAGGEQFF.

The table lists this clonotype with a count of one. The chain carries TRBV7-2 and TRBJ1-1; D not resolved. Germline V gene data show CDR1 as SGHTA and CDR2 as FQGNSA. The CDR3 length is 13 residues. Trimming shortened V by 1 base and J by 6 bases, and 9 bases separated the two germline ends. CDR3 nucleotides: TGTGCCAGCAGCTTAGGCGTTGCCCCTGAAGCTTTCTTT. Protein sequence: CASSLGVAPEAFF.

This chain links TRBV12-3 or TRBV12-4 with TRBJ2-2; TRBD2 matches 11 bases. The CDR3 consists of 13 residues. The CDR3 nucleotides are TGTGGATCTGGGACTAGCGGTACCGGGGAGCTGTTTTTT. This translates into CGSGTSGTGELFF.

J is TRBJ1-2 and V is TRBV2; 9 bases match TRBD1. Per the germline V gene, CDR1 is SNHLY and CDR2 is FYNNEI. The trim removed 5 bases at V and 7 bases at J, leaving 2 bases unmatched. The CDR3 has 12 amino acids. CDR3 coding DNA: TGTGCCAGCAGTAGGACAGGGGCTGGCTACACCTTC. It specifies CASSRTGAGYTF.

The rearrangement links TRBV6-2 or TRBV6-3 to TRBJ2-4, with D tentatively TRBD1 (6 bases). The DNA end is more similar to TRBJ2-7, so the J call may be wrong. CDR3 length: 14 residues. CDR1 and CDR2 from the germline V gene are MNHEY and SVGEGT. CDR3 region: CATQLRRGHYEQYF. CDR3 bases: TGTGCCACCCAACTCAGAAGGGGACACTACGAGCAGTACTTC.

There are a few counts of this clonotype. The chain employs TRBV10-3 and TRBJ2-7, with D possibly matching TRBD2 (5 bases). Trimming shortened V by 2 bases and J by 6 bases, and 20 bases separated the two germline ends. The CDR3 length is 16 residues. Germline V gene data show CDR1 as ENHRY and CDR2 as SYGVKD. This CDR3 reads CAISETSWLGGGEQYF. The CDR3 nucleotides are TGTGCCATCAGTGAGACCTCCTGGCTAGGAGGCGGCGAGCAGTACTTC.

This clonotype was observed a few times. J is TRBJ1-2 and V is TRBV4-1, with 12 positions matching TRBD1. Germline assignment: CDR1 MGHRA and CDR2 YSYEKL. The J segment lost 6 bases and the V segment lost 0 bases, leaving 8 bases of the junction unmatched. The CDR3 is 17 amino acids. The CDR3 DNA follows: TGCGCCAGCAGCCAAGATCTAGGGGACAGGGGGCAACATGGCTACACCTTC. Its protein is CASSQDLGDRGQHGYTF.

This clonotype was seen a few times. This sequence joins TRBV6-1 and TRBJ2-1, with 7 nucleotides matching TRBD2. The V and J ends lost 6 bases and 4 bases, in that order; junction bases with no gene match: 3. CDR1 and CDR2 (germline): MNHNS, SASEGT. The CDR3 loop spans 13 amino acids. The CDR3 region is CASRASGYNEQFF. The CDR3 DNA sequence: TGTGCCAGCAGGGCTAGCGGATACAATGAGCAGTTCTTC.

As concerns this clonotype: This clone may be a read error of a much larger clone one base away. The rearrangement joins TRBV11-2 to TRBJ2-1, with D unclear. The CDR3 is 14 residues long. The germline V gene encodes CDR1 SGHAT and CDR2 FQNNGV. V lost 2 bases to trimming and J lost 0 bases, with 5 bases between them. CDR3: CASSLQISYNEQFF. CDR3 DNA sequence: TGTGCCAGCAGCTTACAGATCTCCTACAATGAGCAGTTCTTC.

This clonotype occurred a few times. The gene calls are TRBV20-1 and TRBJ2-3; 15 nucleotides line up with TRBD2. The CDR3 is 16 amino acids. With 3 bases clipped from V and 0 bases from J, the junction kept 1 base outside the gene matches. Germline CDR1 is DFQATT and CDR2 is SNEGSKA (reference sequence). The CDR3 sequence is CSASGTSGGSTDTQYF. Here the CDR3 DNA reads TGCAGTGCTAGTGGGACTAGCGGGGGGAGCACAGATACGCAGTATTTT.

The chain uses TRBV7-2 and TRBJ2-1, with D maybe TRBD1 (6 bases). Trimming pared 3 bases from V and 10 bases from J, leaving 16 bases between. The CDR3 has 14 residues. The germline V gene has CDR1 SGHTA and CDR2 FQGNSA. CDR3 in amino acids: CASSLLVGGGEQFF. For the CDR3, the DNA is TGTGCCAGCAGCTTGTTGGTAGGGGGTGGCGAGCAGTTCTTC. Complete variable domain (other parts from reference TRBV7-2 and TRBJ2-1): GAGVSQSPSNKVTEKGKDVELRCDPISGHTALYWYRQSLGQGLEFLIYFQGNSAPDKSGLPSDRFSAERTGGSVSTLTIQRTQQEDSAVYLCASSLLVGGGEQFFGPGTRLTVL.

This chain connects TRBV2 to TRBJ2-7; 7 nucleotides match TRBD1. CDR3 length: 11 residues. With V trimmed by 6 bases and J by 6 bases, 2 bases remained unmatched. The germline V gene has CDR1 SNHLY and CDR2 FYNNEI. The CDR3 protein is CASRQGTEQYF. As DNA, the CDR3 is TGTGCCAGCAGACAGGGGACCGAGCAGTACTTC.

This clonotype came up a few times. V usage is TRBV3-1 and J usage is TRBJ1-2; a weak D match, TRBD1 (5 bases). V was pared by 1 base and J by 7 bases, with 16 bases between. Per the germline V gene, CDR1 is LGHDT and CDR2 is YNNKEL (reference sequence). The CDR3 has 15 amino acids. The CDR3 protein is CASSQGVAGESGYTF. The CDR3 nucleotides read TGTGCCAGCAGCCAAGGGGTGGCGGGGGAGTCTGGCTACACCTTC. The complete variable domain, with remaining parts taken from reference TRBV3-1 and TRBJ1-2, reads DTAVSQTPKYLVTQMGNDKSIKCEQNLGHDTMYWYKQDSKKFLKIMFSYNNKELIINETVPNRFSPKSPDKAHLNLHINSLELGDSAVYFCASSQGVAGESGYTFGSGTRLTVV.

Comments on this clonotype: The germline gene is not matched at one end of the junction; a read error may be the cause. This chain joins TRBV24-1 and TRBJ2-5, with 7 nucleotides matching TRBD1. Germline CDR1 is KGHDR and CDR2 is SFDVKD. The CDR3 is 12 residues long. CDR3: CTTGHRGETQYF. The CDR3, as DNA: TGTACCACCGGACACAGGGGTGAGACCCAGTACTTC.

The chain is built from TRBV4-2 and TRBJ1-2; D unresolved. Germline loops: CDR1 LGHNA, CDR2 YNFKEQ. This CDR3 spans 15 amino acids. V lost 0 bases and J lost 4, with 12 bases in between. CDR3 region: CASSQDNAGGYGYTF. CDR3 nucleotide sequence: TGTGCCAGCAGCCAAGACAACGCGGGCGGCTATGGCTACACCTTC.

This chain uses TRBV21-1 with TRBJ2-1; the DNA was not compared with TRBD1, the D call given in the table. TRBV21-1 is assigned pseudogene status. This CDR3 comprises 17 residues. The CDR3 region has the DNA TGTGCCAGCAGCAAAAAAGGAGCAGGGTCCCTGTACAATGAGCAGTTCTTC. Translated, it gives CASSKKGAGSLYNEQFF.

The CDR3, as DNA: TGTGCCAGCAGCTTGGTACTAGCGGGAGGGCAAGATACGCAGTATTTT. It codes for CASSLVLAGGQDTQYF. The chain uses TRBV7-9 and TRBJ2-3, with 13 bases matching TRBD2. The CDR3 loop spans 16 amino acids. J was trimmed by 5 bases and V by 3 bases; bases with no gene match: 5. The germline V gene encodes CDR1 SEHNR and CDR2 FQNEAQ (reference sequence).

In DNA, the CDR3 is TGTGCCACCAGTGATCCCCACGGTGGGGGCCCAGGCGAGCAGTACTTC. Translating it yields CATSDPHGGGPGEQYF. The J gene is TRBJ2-7, the V gene TRBV24-1; D is possibly TRBD1 (6 bases). CDR3 length: 16 amino acids. The ends were cut back, 3 bases at V and 6 bases at J, with 20 bases in the middle. CDR1 and CDR2 from the germline V gene are KGHDR and SFDVKD.